These 19 T cell receptor beta chains share one sample of origin, sequenced in a study of shared clonotypes between healthy human individuals. Clones were sequenced by immunoSEQ multiplex PCR, and TCRdb holds only the in-frame ones, with some missing. The table lists about half a million clones, about 80% of them singletons. Sequencing was done on a sample of PBMCs. These receptors were taken from a woman aged 40 to 55 in good health. Some clones in this sample may be carry-over from other donors' samples.

This rearrangement joins TRBV5-1 to TRBJ2-7; tentatively, D is TRBD2 (6 bases). Germline V gives CDR1 SGHRS, CDR2 YFSETQ. CDR3 length: 13 amino acids. The V end lost 3 bases, the J end lost 0 bases, and 7 bases lay between the germline ends. Here the CDR3 DNA reads TGCGCCAGCAGCTCCGGGGGCTCCTACGAGCAGTACTTC. It specifies CASSSGGSYEQYF.

About this clone itself: This sequence is one base from a far larger clone and is likely a read error. The chain is built from TRBV9 and TRBJ2-2, with D possibly being TRBD1 or TRBD2 (6 bases each). CDR1 and CDR2 (germline): SGDLS, YYNGEE. The CDR3 runs 14 residues. CDR3 protein: CASNVGGFTGELFF. The CDR3 nucleotides read TGTGCCAGCAACGTAGGGGGGTTCACCGGGGAGCTGTTTTTT.

The V and J genes are TRBV27 and TRBJ2-1; D gene uncertain. Trimming took 2 bases from V and 7 from J, leaving 6 bases between them. The CDR3 runs 12 residues. Germline CDR1 reads MNHEY; CDR2 reads SMNVEV (reference sequence). DNA of the CDR3: TGTGCCAGCAGTTTAGTAGGAAATGAGCAGTTCTTC. It encodes CASSLVGNEQFF.

The rearrangement links TRBV5-1 to TRBJ2-7; D possibly corresponds to TRBD2 (7 bases). In germline, CDR1 is SGHRS, CDR2 YFSETQ. Between the trimmed V and J ends, which lost 1 base and 7 bases, there was a span of 15 bases. CDR3 size: 14 residues. This chain's CDR3 is CASSLTGGAEEQYF. The CDR3 DNA follows: TGCGCCAGCAGCTTGACGGGGGGCGCAGAGGAGCAGTACTTC. The full variable domain, its missing parts supplied by reference TRBV5-1 and TRBJ2-7, is KAGVTQTPRYLIKTRGQQVTLSCSPISGHRSVSWYQQTPGQGLQFLFEYFSETQRNKGNFPGRFSGRQFSNSRSEMNVSTLELGDSALYLCASSLTGGAEEQYFGPGTRLTVT.

The chain links TRBV7-2 to TRBJ1-1; D is undetermined. The CDR3 is 14 amino acids. CDR1 is SGHTA, CDR2 FQGNSA, per germline. V gave up 7 bases and J gave up 1 base, with 13 bases separating them. CDR3 region: CASTPRAANTEAFF. The CDR3 coding sequence is TGTGCCAGCACGCCCCGAGCAGCGAACACTGAAGCTTTCTTT.

J is TRBJ2-7 and V is TRBV5-6, with D perhaps being TRBD1 or TRBD2 (5 bases each). Germline V gene sequence: CDR1 SGHDT, CDR2 YYEEEE. Trimming left V 4 bases short and J 4 bases short, with 12 bases between. The length of the CDR3 is 13 residues. The chain's CDR3 is CASSRRDGYEQYF. CDR3 sequence (DNA): TGTGCCAGCAGCCGCCGGGACGGATACGAGCAGTACTTC.

The chain joins TRBV4-2 to TRBJ2-1; 8 bases map to TRBD2. Germline V gives CDR1 LGHNA, CDR2 YNFKEQ. V gave up 1 base and J gave up 1 base; unmatched junction bases: 15. This CDR3 is built from 20 residues. The CDR3 DNA follows: TGTGCCAGCAGCCAAGCGTTTTACGCTAGCGGGTCGGGTTCCTACAATGAGCAGTTCTTC. This translates into CASSQAFYASGSGSYNEQFF.

This chain connects TRBV11-3 to TRBJ2-7; D remains unclear. CDR3 size: 12 residues. Germline V gene sequence: CDR1 SGHNT, CDR2 YENEEA. Trimming pared 5 bases from V and 6 bases from J, leaving 11 bases between. The CDR3 here is CASSVLLAEQYF. In DNA, the CDR3 is TGTGCCAGCAGCGTCTTATTGGCCGAGCAGTACTTC.

This clone was seen a single time. The chain recombines TRBV2 with TRBJ2-7, with TRBD2 identical over 11 bases. The junction had 10 bases not matched to a gene; V was cut back by 6 bases and J by 3 bases. Germline assignment: CDR1 SNHLY and CDR2 FYNNEI. The CDR3 is 16 residues long. CDR3 residues: CASRYRLAGLFYEQYF. CDR3 in DNA: TGTGCCAGCAGGTACAGACTAGCGGGGTTGTTCTACGAGCAGTACTTC.

The CDR3: CASSLDPGGGTQYF. For the CDR3, the DNA is TGTGCCAGCAGCTTAGATCCCGGGGGGGGGACCCAGTACTTC. V is TRBV11-2 and J is TRBJ2-5, with 8 bases lining up with TRBD2. The CDR3 is 14 residues long. V lost 0 bases and J lost 7; bases outside the gene matches: 4. In germline, CDR1 is SGHAT, CDR2 FQNNGV.

The chain recombines TRBV7-2 with TRBJ2-6; possibly TRBD1 for D (6 bases). Trimming shortened V by 5 bases and J by 1 base, and 12 bases separated the two germline ends. There are 16 residues in the CDR3. Germline values: CDR1 SGHTA, CDR2 FQGNSA. CDR3 nucleotide sequence: TGTGCCAGCAGCCCCCAGGGGCCATCTGGGGCCAACGTCCTGACTTTC. Its protein is CASSPQGPSGANVLTF. Drawing the rest from reference TRBV7-2 and TRBJ2-6, the complete variable domain is GAGVSQSPSNKVTEKGKDVELRCDPISGHTALYWYRQSLGQGLEFLIYFQGNSAPDKSGLPSDRFSAERTGGSVSTLTIQRTQQEDSAVYLCASSPQGPSGANVLTFGAGSRLTVL.

The chain recombines TRBV5-6 with TRBJ2-1, with 9 bases identical to TRBD2. Looked up from germline, CDR1 is SGHDT and CDR2 is YYEEEE. V lost 0 bases and J lost 4; bases outside the gene matches: 5. CDR3 length: 16 residues. The CDR3 region is CASSLAVLAGYNEQFF. DNA for the CDR3: TGTGCCAGCAGCTTGGCCGTCCTAGCGGGATACAATGAGCAGTTCTTC.

This clone was seen more than once but under ten times. The chain recombines TRBV11-2 with TRBJ1-1, with D uncertain. The germline gives CDR1 SGHAT, CDR2 FQNNGV. This CDR3 comprises 13 residues. With 5 bases removed from V and 0 bases from J, the gap between germline ends came to 7 bases. The CDR3 DNA follows: TGTGCCAGCAGCGCAGGTATGAACACTGAAGCTTTCTTT. This encodes CASSAGMNTEAFF.

J is TRBJ2-5 and V is TRBV10-2; D might be TRBD2 (5 bases). V was pared by 4 bases and J by 5 bases, with 17 bases between. In germline, CDR1 is WSHSY, CDR2 SAAADI. This CDR3 has 15 amino acids. CDR3 protein: CASSGTGRGVETQYF. The CDR3 region has the DNA TGCGCCAGCAGTGGGACGGGCCGGGGAGTTGAGACCCAGTACTTC.

The chain joins TRBV28 to TRBJ1-1; D is ambiguous. The germline gives CDR1 MDHEN, CDR2 SYDVKM. This CDR3 comprises 15 residues. Trimming shortened V by 6 bases and J by 9 bases, and 23 bases separated the two germline ends. CDR3 bases: TGTGCCAGCAGCCTGGTCAGTGACCACGCAAATAAAGCTTTCTTT. The encoded protein is CASSLVSDHANKAFF.

A few counts support this clone. V and J are TRBV2 and TRBJ1-5, with D uncertain. V was pared by 7 bases and J by 7 bases, with 17 bases between. CDR1 is SNHLY and CDR2 is FYNNEI in the germline V gene. The CDR3 contains 14 residues. CDR3 sequence (DNA): TGTGCCAGCAAGGACGGAATAGCGGGGCAGCCCCAGCATTTT. The encoded protein is CASKDGIAGQPQHF.

The gene calls are TRBV10-1 and TRBJ2-3, with 7 bases lining up with TRBD2. Per the germline V gene, CDR1 is WNHNN and CDR2 is SYGVQD (reference sequence). V was pared by 3 bases and J by 2 bases, with 5 bases of the junction left unmatched. CDR3 length equals 15 residues. DNA for the CDR3: TGCGCCAGCAGTGAATCGGGGACTAACACAGATACGCAGTATTTT. Translation: CASSESGTNTDTQYF.

This sequence joins TRBV13 and TRBJ2-2, with TRBD2 matching 7 bases. V lost 2 bases and J lost 4; bases outside the gene matches: 4. The CDR3 runs to 15 residues. The germline CDR1 and CDR2 sequences are PRHDT and FYEKMQ (reference sequence). The DNA for the CDR3 is TGTGCCAGCAGCTTACTAGCGGAGAGCACCGGGGAGCTGTTTTTT. It codes for CASSLLAESTGELFF.

In its sample, this clone was seen a few times. This chain connects TRBV4-1 to TRBJ2-5; D is unclear. Trimming cost V 0 bases and J 6 bases, with 8 bases left between them. The CDR3 is 13 amino acids. CDR1 and CDR2 from the germline V gene are MGHRA and YSYEKL. CDR3 nucleotide sequence: TGCGCCAGCAGCCAAGATGAGCTCCAGACCCAGTACTTC. It encodes CASSQDELQTQYF.